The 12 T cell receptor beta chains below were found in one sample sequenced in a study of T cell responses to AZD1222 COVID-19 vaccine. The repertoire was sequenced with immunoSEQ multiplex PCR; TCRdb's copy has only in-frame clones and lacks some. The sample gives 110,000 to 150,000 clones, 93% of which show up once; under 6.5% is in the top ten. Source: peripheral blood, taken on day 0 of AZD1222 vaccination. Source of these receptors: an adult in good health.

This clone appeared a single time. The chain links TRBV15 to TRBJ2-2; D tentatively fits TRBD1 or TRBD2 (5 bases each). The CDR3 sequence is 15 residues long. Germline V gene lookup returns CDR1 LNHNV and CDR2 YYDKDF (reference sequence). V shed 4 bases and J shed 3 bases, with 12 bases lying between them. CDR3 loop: CATSTRGFDTGELFF. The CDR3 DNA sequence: TGTGCCACCAGCACCCGGGGCTTCGACACCGGGGAGCTGTTTTTT.

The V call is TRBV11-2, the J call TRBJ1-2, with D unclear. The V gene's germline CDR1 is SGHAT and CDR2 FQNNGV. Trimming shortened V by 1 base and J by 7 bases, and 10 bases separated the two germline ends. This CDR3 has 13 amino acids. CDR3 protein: CASSLAGMGGYTF. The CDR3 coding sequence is TGTGCCAGCAGCTTAGCGGGGATGGGTGGCTACACCTTC.

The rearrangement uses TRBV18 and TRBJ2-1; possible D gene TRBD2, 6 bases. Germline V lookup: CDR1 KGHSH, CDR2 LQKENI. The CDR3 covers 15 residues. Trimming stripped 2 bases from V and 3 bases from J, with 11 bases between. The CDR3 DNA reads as TGTGCCAGCTCACCAACCGGGAGCATCTACAATGAGCAGTTCTTC. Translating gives CASSPTGSIYNEQFF.

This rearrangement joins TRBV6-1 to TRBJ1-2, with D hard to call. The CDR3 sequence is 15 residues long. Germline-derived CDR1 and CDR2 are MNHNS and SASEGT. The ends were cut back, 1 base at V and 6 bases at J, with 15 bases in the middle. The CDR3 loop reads CASSEGYRVWDGYTF. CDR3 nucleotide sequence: TGTGCCAGCAGTGAAGGATATAGGGTATGGGATGGCTACACCTTC.

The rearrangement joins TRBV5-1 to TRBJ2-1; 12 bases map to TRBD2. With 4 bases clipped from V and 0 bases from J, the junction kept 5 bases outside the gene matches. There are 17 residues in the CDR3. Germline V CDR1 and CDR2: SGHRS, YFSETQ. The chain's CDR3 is CASSLGLAGSSYNEQFF. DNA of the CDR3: TGCGCCAGCAGCCTCGGACTAGCGGGGTCCTCCTACAATGAGCAGTTCTTC.

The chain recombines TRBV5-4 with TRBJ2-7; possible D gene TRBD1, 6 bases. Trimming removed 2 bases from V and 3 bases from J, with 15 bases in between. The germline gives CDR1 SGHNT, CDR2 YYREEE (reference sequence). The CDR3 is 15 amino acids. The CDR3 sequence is CASSFGRQANYEQYF. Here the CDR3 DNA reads TGTGCCAGCAGCTTTGGGCGACAGGCAAACTACGAGCAGTACTTC. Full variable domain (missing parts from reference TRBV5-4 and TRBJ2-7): ETGVTQSPTHLIKTRGQQVTLRCSSQSGHNTVSWYQQALGQGPQFIFQYYREEENGRGNFPPRFSGLQFPNYSSELNVNALELDDSALYLCASSFGRQANYEQYFGPGTRLTVT.

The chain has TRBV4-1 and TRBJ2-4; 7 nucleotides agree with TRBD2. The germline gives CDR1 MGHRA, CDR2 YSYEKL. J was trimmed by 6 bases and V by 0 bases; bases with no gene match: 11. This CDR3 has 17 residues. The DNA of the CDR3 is TGCGCCAGCAGCCAAGATCTTCCGGGAGGAGTGAGAAACATTCAGTACTTC. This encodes CASSQDLPGGVRNIQYF.

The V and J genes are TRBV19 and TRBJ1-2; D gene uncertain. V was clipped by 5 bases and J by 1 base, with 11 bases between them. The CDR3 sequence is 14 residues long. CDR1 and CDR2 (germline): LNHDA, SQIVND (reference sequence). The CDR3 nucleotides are TGTGCCAGTAGTCTGCAGGCCCGTAACTATGGCTACACCTTC. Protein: CASSLQARNYGYTF.

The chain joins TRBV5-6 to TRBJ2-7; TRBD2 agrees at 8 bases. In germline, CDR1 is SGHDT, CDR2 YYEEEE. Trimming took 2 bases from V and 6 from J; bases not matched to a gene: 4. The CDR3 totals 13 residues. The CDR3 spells CASSLPAGAEQYF. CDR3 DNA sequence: TGTGCCAGCAGCTTACCAGCGGGAGCCGAGCAGTACTTC.

Written as DNA, the CDR3 is TGTGCCATCAGTGAAGGCGTCTATTCCCTCTACGAGCAGTACTTC. It codes for CAISEGVYSLYEQYF. The rearrangement uses TRBV10-3 and TRBJ2-7; D unresolved. V was shortened by 3 bases and J by 3 bases, with 15 bases between the two germline ends. Germline lookup yields CDR1 ENHRY and CDR2 SYGVKD. The CDR3 extends over 15 amino acids.

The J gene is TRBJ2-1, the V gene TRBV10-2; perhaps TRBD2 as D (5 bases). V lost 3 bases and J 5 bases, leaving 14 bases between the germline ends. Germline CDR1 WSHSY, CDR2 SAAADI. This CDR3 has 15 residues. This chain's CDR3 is CASSDSQLDDNEQFF. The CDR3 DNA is TGCGCCAGCAGTGACTCACAACTAGATGACAATGAGCAGTTCTTC.

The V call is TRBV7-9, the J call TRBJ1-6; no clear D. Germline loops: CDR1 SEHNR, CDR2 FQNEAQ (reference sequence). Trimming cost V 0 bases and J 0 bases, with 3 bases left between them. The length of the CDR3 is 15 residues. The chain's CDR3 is CASSLASSYNSPLHF. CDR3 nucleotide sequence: TGTGCCAGCAGCTTAGCAAGCTCCTATAATTCACCCCTCCACTTT.